One sample yielded the 3 T cell receptor beta chains listed below, sequenced in a study of T cell clonality in common variable immunodeficiency. TCRdb's copy holds only in-frame clones and misses some; the assay was immunoSEQ multiplex PCR. The sample includes about 37,000 clones, none of them occurring once. Sequenced material: peripheral blood mononuclear cells. The receptors originated from a person aged 18 to 70 in good health.

On this clone: Read data end 3 residues before the CDR3 end; the end is taken from the germline J gene. The V call is TRBV19, the J call TRBJ1-3; D is unclear. The germline V gene has CDR1 LNHDA and CDR2 SQIVND (reference sequence). V lost 7 bases to trimming and J lost 5 bases, with 12 bases between them. This CDR3 contains 13 residues. Incomplete CDR3 DNA: TGTGCCAGTACTAACGAAGCCCGAAACACC. Translation gives CASTNEARNT. The entire CDR3 protein is CASTNEARNTIYF. Looking up the rest from reference TRBV19 and TRBJ1-3 gives the full variable domain: DGGITQSPKYLFRKEGQNVTLSCEQNLNHDAMYWYRQDPGQGLRLIYYSQIVNDFQKGDIAEGYSVSREKKESFPLTVTSAQKNPTAFYLCASTNEARNTIYFGEGSWLTVV.

At least ten counts were recorded for this clone. Coverage ceases 3 residues before the CDR3 finishes, and the germline J gene fills in the end. The V gene is TRBV11-3, the J gene TRBJ2-1, with 8 bases identical to TRBD1. From germline, CDR1 is SGHNT and CDR2 YENEEA. The V gene end was trimmed by 1 base and the J gene end by 8 bases; junction bases not matched to a gene: 7. The CDR3 length is 15 residues. Here the CDR3 reads CASSLGTGRLDEQFF. CDR3 DNA, as far as it was read: TGTGCCAGCAGCTTAGGGACAGGGCGTTTAGATGAG.

This clone occurred a few times. Incomplete CDR3 DNA: TGTGCCAGCAGCTCTACAGGGTTCAACTATGGC. It encodes CASSSTGFNYG. The complete CDR3 reads CASSSTGFNYGYTF. The chain uses TRBV11-2 and TRBJ1-2; TRBD1 might be the D (6 bases). The read halts 3 residues ahead of the CDR3 end, with the missing end drawn from the germline J gene. Germline CDR1 SGHAT, CDR2 FQNNGV. V was pared by 4 bases and J by 2 bases, with 11 bases between. This CDR3 has 14 amino acids.